This entry lists 28 T cell receptor beta chains sequenced from one sample in a study of CD8 T cells in Susac syndrome. RNA, at about 0.45 to 1 ug, was reverse transcribed with random hexamers. TCRdb redid the calling of the immunoSEQ multiplex PCR reads with MiXCR, one entry per CDR3 protein. Of 150,000 to 200,000 distinct CDR3 sequences detected, 90% to 95% appear once; the ten largest clones hold roughly 0.087%. The sequenced material came from CD4+ T cells from PBMCs. The receptors here all came from a human donor with Susac syndrome.

The V and J genes are TRBV12-3 or TRBV12-4 and TRBJ2-6; D assignment may be TRBD1 or TRBD2 (5 bases each). The ends were cut back, 7 bases at V and 2 bases at J, with 12 bases in the middle. This CDR3 comprises 15 residues. The CDR3 DNA sequence: TGTGCCAGCACCCTGAGGGGTGCTGGGGCCAACGTCCTGACTTTC. Its protein is CASTLRGAGANVLTF.

This rearrangement joins TRBV27 to TRBJ1-2; 11 nucleotides align to TRBD1. This CDR3 spans 14 amino acids. Germline-derived CDR1 and CDR2 are MNHEY and SMNVEV (reference sequence). The V gene end was trimmed by 4 bases and the J gene end by 5 bases; junction bases not matched to a gene: 3. This CDR3 reads CASSWGQGEYGYTF. The CDR3 nucleotides are TGTGCCAGCAGTTGGGGACAGGGGGAATATGGCTACACCTTC.

This clonotype was found a few times. The chain joins TRBV3-1 to TRBJ1-1; 11 bases are a match to TRBD1. V was pared by 0 bases and J by 4 bases, with 1 base of the junction left unmatched. CDR1 and CDR2 from the germline V gene are LGHDT and YNNKEL (reference sequence). CDR3 length equals 15 residues. DNA of the CDR3: TGTGCCAGCAGCCAAGAGGGACAGGGGGGCACTGAAGCTTTCTTT. It specifies CASSQEGQGGTEAFF.

The chain recombines TRBV6-1 with TRBJ1-4; unclear D gene. The CDR3 is 13 residues long. Deletions cut 6 bases from V and 4 bases from J, with 9 bases between. Germline lookup yields CDR1 MNHNS and CDR2 SASEGT. CDR3 sequence reads: CASRQDHNEKLFF. The CDR3, as DNA: TGTGCCAGCAGGCAGGATCATAATGAAAAACTGTTTTTT.

V gene TRBV18 combines with J gene TRBJ1-5; 7 bases line up with TRBD1. CDR3 length: 18 amino acids. V dropped 1 base and J dropped 7; count of bases not matched to a gene: 16. Looked up from germline, CDR1 is KGHSH and CDR2 is LQKENI. This CDR3 is CASSPRQGPSLRGQPQHF. The CDR3 nucleotides read TGTGCCAGCTCACCACGACAGGGACCCTCACTGAGGGGGCAGCCCCAGCATTTT. The full variable domain, its missing parts supplied by reference TRBV18 and TRBJ1-5, is NAGVMQNPRHLVRRRGQEARLRCSPMKGHSHVYWYRQLPEEGLKFMVYLQKENIIDESGMPKERFSAEFPKEGPSILRIQQVVRGDSAAYFCASSPRQGPSLRGQPQHFGDGTRLSIL.

The V call is TRBV9, the J call TRBJ1-2; possibly TRBD1 for D (5 bases). The germline V gene has CDR1 SGDLS and CDR2 YYNGEE. Trimming shortened V by 4 bases and J by 7 bases, and 23 bases separated the two germline ends. This CDR3 has 16 residues. This CDR3 is CASSSLTASYESGYTF. In DNA, the CDR3 is TGTGCCAGCAGCTCCCTGACAGCTAGCTATGAATCTGGCTACACCTTC. The whole variable domain, remainder taken from reference TRBV9 and TRBJ1-2, is DSGVTQTPKHLITATGQRVTLRCSPRSGDLSVYWYQQSLDQGLQFLIQYYNGEERAKGNILERFSAQQFPDLHSELNLSSLELGDSALYFCASSSLTASYESGYTFGSGTRLTVV.

The V call is TRBV4-1, the J call TRBJ2-7; 7 nucleotides line up with TRBD2. V lost 1 base and J lost 6; bases outside the gene matches: 12. Germline lookup yields CDR1 MGHRA and CDR2 YSYEKL. The CDR3 has 16 residues. CDR3 nucleotides: TGCGCCAGCAGCCAAGGCTCGGGGGGTAGGTTCAGCGAGCAGTACTTC. It translates to CASSQGSGGRFSEQYF.

This clonotype was counted a single time. The chain has TRBV12-3 or TRBV12-4 and TRBJ2-7, with 8 nucleotides matching TRBD1. The CDR3 is 14 residues long. Unmatched junction bases numbered 6, after V lost 6 bases and J lost 2 bases. The CDR3 protein is CASRQGQGPYEQYF. The CDR3 DNA reads TGTGCCAGCAGACAAGGACAGGGACCCTACGAGCAGTACTTC.

V and J are TRBV6-5 and TRBJ1-4; a weak D match, TRBD1 (5 bases). Germline CDR1 and CDR2: MNHEY and SVGAGI. Trimming stripped 2 bases from V and 6 bases from J, with 13 bases between. The CDR3 extends over 15 amino acids. The CDR3 reads CASSYVGHPDEKLFF. CDR3 sequence (DNA): TGTGCCAGCAGTTACGTCGGACACCCCGATGAAAAACTGTTTTTT.

This chain connects TRBV6-5 to TRBJ2-1, with D perhaps matching TRBD2 (7 bases). Germline V gene sequence: CDR1 MNHEY, CDR2 SVGAGI. This CDR3 region has 13 residues. Deletions cut 5 bases from V and 12 bases from J, with 17 bases between. The DNA of the CDR3 is TGTGCCAGCAGTCCACGGGTGGGGGGGCGGCAGTTCTTC. Translated, it gives CASSPRVGGRQFF.

This chain joins TRBV10-3 and TRBJ2-4; D is ambiguous. CDR1 and CDR2 from the germline V gene are ENHRY and SYGVKD. The CDR3 spans 13 residues. Trimming cost V 3 bases and J 12 bases, with 15 bases left between them. The CDR3 loop reads CAISEVEPPAQYF. In nucleotides, the CDR3 is TGTGCCATCAGTGAAGTGGAGCCTCCCGCTCAGTACTTC.

The gene calls are TRBV3-1 and TRBJ2-5; D is possibly TRBD1 (6 bases). Trimming cost V 1 base and J 5 bases, with 14 bases left between them. The CDR3 consists of 15 residues. Germline assignment: CDR1 LGHDT and CDR2 YNNKEL (reference sequence). CDR3 amino acids: CASSQGAGEEETQYF. The CDR3 region has the DNA TGTGCCAGCAGCCAAGGGGCAGGGGAAGAGGAGACCCAGTACTTC.

This rearrangement joins TRBV6-6 to TRBJ1-2; D not resolved. CDR1 is MNHNY, CDR2 SVGAGI, per germline (reference sequence). V was cut by 5 bases and J by 8 bases, with 9 bases left in between. The CDR3 length is 11 residues. The chain's CDR3 is CASSPLWGYTF. The CDR3 DNA is TGTGCCAGCAGTCCACTATGGGGCTACACCTTC.

The chain is built from TRBV2 and TRBJ1-2; D is uncertain. Germline CDR1 is SNHLY and CDR2 is FYNNEI. This CDR3 contains 15 residues. The ends were cut back, 3 bases at V and 2 bases at J, with 13 bases in the middle. DNA of the CDR3: TGTGCCAGCAGTGATATTATGACGGGCAACTATGGCTACACCTTC. It translates to CASSDIMTGNYGYTF.

V and J are TRBV6-6 and TRBJ2-1; 7 nucleotides match TRBD1. The trim removed 8 bases at V and 3 bases at J, leaving 4 bases unmatched. Looked up from germline, CDR1 is MNHNY and CDR2 is SVGAGI (reference sequence). This CDR3 spans 13 amino acids. This CDR3 reads CASGTEIYNEQFF. Here the CDR3 DNA reads TGTGCCAGCGGGACAGAAATCTACAATGAGCAGTTCTTC.

This chain connects TRBV29-1 to TRBJ2-6; the match to TRBD1 covers 7 bases. Germline V gene sequence: CDR1 SQVTM, CDR2 ANQGSEA. The CDR3 is made up of 14 amino acids. The CDR3 loop is CTLGDSSGANVLTF. Written as DNA, the CDR3 is TGCACCCTGGGGGACAGCTCTGGGGCCAACGTCCTGACTTTC.

This chain connects TRBV20-1 to TRBJ2-3, with 9 positions matching TRBD2. The CDR3 extends over 14 amino acids. The trim removed 3 bases at V and 3 bases at J, leaving 4 bases unmatched. Per the germline V gene, CDR1 is DFQATT and CDR2 is SNEGSKA (reference sequence). The chain's CDR3 is CSASSGSGTDTQYF. The CDR3 DNA sequence: TGCAGTGCTAGTAGCGGGAGTGGAACAGATACGCAGTATTTT.

This clonotype came up once. This chain uses TRBV19 with TRBJ1-1; D is ambiguous. V was cut by 5 bases and J by 7 bases, with 14 bases left in between. CDR1 is LNHDA and CDR2 is SQIVND in the germline V gene (reference sequence). The CDR3 has 13 residues. CDR3 loop: CASSRQTLDEAFF. The CDR3 coding sequence is TGTGCCAGTAGTCGCCAGACGCTCGATGAAGCTTTCTTT.

In its sample, this clonotype was seen a few times. The chain has TRBV7-2 and TRBJ1-1; TRBD1 is a possible D gene (5 bases). V lost 1 base, J lost 0 bases, and 9 bases lay in between. The CDR3 totals 15 residues. Germline V gene lookup returns CDR1 SGHTA and CDR2 FQGNSA. The CDR3 DNA reads as TGTGCCAGCAGCTTAGATCCGGGGGTGAACACTGAAGCTTTCTTT. Translating gives CASSLDPGVNTEAFF.

This clonotype was seen just once. CDR3 coding DNA: TGTGCCACCTCCCTAGGACTAATGAACAATGAGCAGTTCTTC. This gives the protein CATSLGLMNNEQFF. The genes are TRBV3-1 and TRBJ2-1; tentative D call: TRBD2 (6 bases). With 10 bases removed from V and 5 bases from J, the gap between germline ends came to 18 bases. This CDR3 is built from 14 residues. The germline V gene has CDR1 LGHDT and CDR2 YNNKEL (reference sequence).

The chain recombines TRBV2 with TRBJ1-3; D gene ambiguous. V was shortened by 5 bases and J by 0 bases, with 2 bases between the two germline ends. Germline assignment: CDR1 SNHLY and CDR2 FYNNEI. There are 12 residues in the CDR3. For the CDR3, the DNA is TGTGCCAGCAGTTACTCTGGAAACACCATATATTTT. Amino acids: CASSYSGNTIYF.

V gene TRBV10-3 combines with J gene TRBJ2-5; TRBD2 agrees at 10 bases. The CDR3 spans 14 residues. V lost 6 bases to trimming and J lost 5 bases; unmatched junction nucleotides: 6. The V gene's germline CDR1 is ENHRY and CDR2 SYGVKD. DNA for the CDR3: TGTGCCATCAGAGAGGGACTAGCGAGTGAGACCCAGTACTTC. Translated, it gives CAIREGLASETQYF.

This clonotype was recorded a few times. J is TRBJ1-1 and V is TRBV5-4; D gene unclear. Germline V CDR1 and CDR2: SGHNT, YYREEE (reference sequence). V gave up 0 bases and J gave up 1 base, with 4 bases separating them. This CDR3 comprises 13 residues. In nucleotides, the CDR3 is TGTGCCAGCAGCTTGGTTACGAACACTGAAGCTTTCTTT. It yields the protein CASSLVTNTEAFF.

The CDR3 loop reads CASSRTSGIGETQYF. The DNA for the CDR3 is TGTGCCAGCAGCCGGACTAGCGGGATCGGAGAGACCCAGTACTTC. The genes are TRBV9 and TRBJ2-5; 12 bases align to TRBD2. The CDR3 is 15 amino acids. V lost 4 bases and J lost 4; bases outside the gene matches: 5. Germline V gene lookup returns CDR1 SGDLS and CDR2 YYNGEE.

The CDR3, as DNA: TGTGCCAGCTCACCTGGACAGGGTTTGGATTCACCCCTCCACTTT. Protein sequence: CASSPGQGLDSPLHF. This chain uses TRBV18 with TRBJ1-6; the match to TRBD1 covers 8 bases. Germline V gene sequence: CDR1 KGHSH, CDR2 LQKENI. After removal of 3 bases from V and 8 bases from J, the junction contained 6 bases not matched to a gene. The CDR3 extends over 15 amino acids. The whole variable domain, remainder taken from reference TRBV18 and TRBJ1-6, is NAGVMQNPRHLVRRRGQEARLRCSPMKGHSHVYWYRQLPEEGLKFMVYLQKENIIDESGMPKERFSAEFPKEGPSILRIQQVVRGDSAAYFCASSPGQGLDSPLHFGNGTRLTVT.

The chain has TRBV2 and TRBJ1-2; the D gene is possibly TRBD1 (6 bases). The CDR3 has 12 residues. V was trimmed by 3 bases and J by 4 bases, leaving 6 bases between them. Looked up from germline, CDR1 is SNHLY and CDR2 is FYNNEI. The CDR3 reads CASSEDSYGYTF. CDR3 nucleotide sequence: TGTGCCAGCAGTGAGGACAGCTATGGCTACACCTTC.

The chain couples TRBV20-1 to TRBJ1-1; D is uncertain. The germline V gene encodes CDR1 DFQATT and CDR2 SNEGSKA (reference sequence). V was clipped by 1 base and J by 7 bases, with 10 bases between them. The CDR3 has 12 residues. CDR3 in amino acids: CSARGQSLEAFF. DNA for the CDR3: TGCAGTGCTAGAGGCCAGTCCCTTGAAGCTTTCTTT.

This rearrangement joins TRBV6-5 to TRBJ2-5; 10 positions match TRBD2. CDR1 is MNHEY and CDR2 is SVGAGI in the germline V gene. V gave up 7 bases and J gave up 1 base; unmatched junction bases: 6. The CDR3 covers 15 residues. This chain's CDR3 is CASTKPSGGQETQYF. CDR3 nucleotide sequence: TGTGCCAGCACCAAGCCTAGCGGGGGCCAAGAGACCCAGTACTTC.